These 20 T cell receptor beta chains were all obtained from the same sample, sequenced in a study of shared clonotypes between healthy human individuals. Here immunoSEQ multiplex PCR was the method, and the copy in TCRdb shows in-frame clones only, minus some. The sample contains roughly 2.2 million clones, 85% to 95% of which appear only once. The specimen sequenced was naive CD4+ T cells from PBMCs. Subset defined: CD45RA+ positively selected. Receptors originate from a man between 18 and 29 years old in good health. Some clones in this sample may be carry-over from other donors' samples.

This clone was observed once. The sample carries other DNA sequences with the same CDR3. J is TRBJ2-5 and V is TRBV20-1; D is uncertain. This CDR3 has 11 residues. V was cut by 5 bases and J by 3 bases, with 7 bases left in between. From germline, CDR1 is DFQATT and CDR2 SNEGSKA (reference sequence). CDR3 sequence reads: CSAPLEETQYF. DNA of the CDR3: TGCAGTGCTCCACTTGAAGAGACCCAGTACTTC.

The chain combines TRBV12-5 with TRBJ1-1; no clear D. There are 13 residues in the CDR3. Trimming cost V 9 bases and J 6 bases, with 17 bases left between them. Germline assignment: CDR1 LGHNT and CDR2 FRNRAP. CDR3 in amino acids: CASGRYEDAEAFF. The CDR3 DNA reads as TGTGCTAGCGGCCGGTATGAGGACGCTGAAGCTTTCTTT.

This CDR3 is CASSRDSTSGNTIYF. DNA for the CDR3: TGCGCCAGCAGCCGCGACAGCACCTCTGGAAACACCATATATTTT. The gene calls are TRBV5-1 and TRBJ1-3; D might be TRBD1 (5 bases). The CDR3 sequence is 15 residues long. The V end was cut by 4 bases, the J end by 0 bases, with 11 bases between. The germline V gene has CDR1 SGHRS and CDR2 YFSETQ.

V is TRBV5-1 and J is TRBJ2-7; D not resolved. The germline V and J ends were trimmed by 6 bases and 5 bases, with 12 bases remaining between them. This CDR3 comprises 12 residues. Germline V gives CDR1 SGHRS, CDR2 YFSETQ. The CDR3 DNA sequence: TGCGCCAGCAAGTGGGGTGGCGACGAGCAGTACTTC. It is translated as CASKWGGDEQYF.

In this sample, this clone turned up a few times. The V and J genes are TRBV29-1 and TRBJ1-1; TRBD1 matches 8 bases. V trimming: 5 bases; J trimming: 3 bases; junction bases outside the gene matches: 11. CDR1 and CDR2 from the germline V gene are SQVTM and ANQGSEA. The CDR3 runs 15 residues. The DNA of the CDR3 is TGCAGCGTTACACCGAGGCTGGACAGGGACACTGAAGCTTTCTTT. Translating gives CSVTPRLDRDTEAFF.

The chain joins TRBV5-1 to TRBJ2-5, with D possibly matching TRBD2 (7 bases). Germline V gene sequence: CDR1 SGHRS, CDR2 YFSETQ. This CDR3 comprises 15 residues. V lost 3 bases to trimming and J lost 5 bases, with 17 bases between them. In DNA form, the CDR3 reads TGCGCCAGCAGCTGGGGGGGCGACTTTCGGGAGACCCAGTACTTC. The encoded protein is CASSWGGDFRETQYF.

On this clone: Other DNA sequences in the sample encode the same CDR3. The V and J genes are TRBV5-1 and TRBJ2-1, with D unresolved. V was cut by 0 bases and J by 0 bases, with 7 bases left in between. The CDR3 is made up of 15 amino acids. Germline values: CDR1 SGHRS, CDR2 YFSETQ. CDR3 bases: TGCGCCAGCAGCTTGGCCCCGAGCTCCTACAATGAGCAGTTCTTC. Protein product: CASSLAPSSYNEQFF.

The chain couples TRBV11-2 to TRBJ2-7; D gene unclear. This CDR3 has 14 amino acids. The germline gives CDR1 SGHAT, CDR2 FQNNGV. The V end was cut by 4 bases, the J end by 2 bases, with 12 bases between. CDR3 sequence (DNA): TGTGCCAGCAGCTCCAATCCAGATACCTACGAGCAGTACTTC. Protein product: CASSSNPDTYEQYF.

The rearrangement joins TRBV7-9 to TRBJ2-2; maybe TRBD1 (6 bases). The CDR3 runs to 16 residues. Trimming pared 7 bases from V and 6 bases from J, leaving 21 bases between. CDR1 and CDR2 from the germline V gene are SEHNR and FQNEAQ (reference sequence). The CDR3 is CASTSDATGYAGELFF. DNA of the CDR3: TGTGCCAGCACCTCCGACGCAACAGGGTACGCCGGGGAGCTGTTTTTT.

This sequence joins TRBV7-2 and TRBJ2-7; 9 bases align to TRBD2. The CDR3 length is 17 residues. Germline loops: CDR1 SGHTA, CDR2 FQGNSA. The V segment lost 5 bases and the J segment 0 bases; nucleotides outside the gene matches: 11. CDR3 in amino acids: CASSLISTSGYSYEQYF. For the CDR3, the DNA is TGTGCCAGCAGCCTCATTTCAACTAGCGGGTACTCCTACGAGCAGTACTTC.

Turning to this clone: Other DNA sequences within the sample encode an identical CDR3. V usage is TRBV7-9 and J usage is TRBJ1-1, with D uncertain. The CDR3 is 13 amino acids. CDR1 SEHNR and CDR2 FQNEAQ come from the germline V gene (reference sequence). V was clipped by 5 bases and J by 0 bases, with 7 bases between them. The CDR3 here is CASSRRVNTEAFF. The CDR3 DNA is TGTGCCAGCAGCAGGAGAGTGAACACTGAAGCTTTCTTT.

This rearrangement joins TRBV7-9 to TRBJ2-5; D may be TRBD2 (5 bases). Trimming pared 1 base from V and 5 bases from J, leaving 11 bases between. The CDR3 has 14 residues. Germline loops: CDR1 SEHNR, CDR2 FQNEAQ (reference sequence). CDR3 sequence: CASSLVRASETQYF. DNA of the CDR3: TGTGCCAGCAGCTTAGTAAGGGCTAGCGAGACCCAGTACTTC.

The chain uses TRBV29-1 and TRBJ1-1; 7 bases fit TRBD1. V shed 1 base and J 6 bases; nucleotides not matched to a gene: 2. Germline lookup yields CDR1 SQVTM and CDR2 ANQGSEA. This CDR3 contains 12 residues. The CDR3 nucleotides are TGCAGCGTTGAAGCCGGGACAGCTGAAGCTTTCTTT. It codes for CSVEAGTAEAFF.

This rearrangement joins TRBV11-2 to TRBJ1-2; D call uncertain. The V gene's germline CDR1 is SGHAT and CDR2 FQNNGV. Trimming left V 3 bases short and J 0 bases short, with 8 bases between. The CDR3 is made up of 14 amino acids. The CDR3, as DNA: TGTGCCAGCAGCTTCGGGCCCTCTAACTATGGCTACACCTTC. This encodes CASSFGPSNYGYTF.

The chain couples TRBV5-4 to TRBJ2-3, with TRBD2 identical over 9 bases. This CDR3 has 15 residues. Trimming took 0 bases from V and 4 from J; bases not matched to a gene: 3. Per the germline V gene, CDR1 is SGHNT and CDR2 is YYREEE (reference sequence). The CDR3 sequence: CASSLASGIPDTQYF. The CDR3 nucleotides read TGTGCCAGCAGCTTGGCTAGCGGGATCCCAGATACGCAGTATTTT. The full variable domain, with the rest looked up from reference TRBV5-4 and TRBJ2-3, is ETGVTQSPTHLIKTRGQQVTLRCSSQSGHNTVSWYQQALGQGPQFIFQYYREEENGRGNFPPRFSGLQFPNYSSELNVNALELDDSALYLCASSLASGIPDTQYFGPGTRLTVL.

This clone was counted only a few times. The V gene is TRBV11-2, the J gene TRBJ1-1; D unclear. This CDR3 has 13 amino acids. V dropped 2 bases and J dropped 1 base, with 5 bases sitting between them. Germline loops: CDR1 SGHAT, CDR2 FQNNGV. CDR3 nucleotides: TGTGCCAGCAGCTTAAGCCCGAACACTGAAGCTTTCTTT. It specifies CASSLSPNTEAFF.

A remark on this clone: This specimen includes other DNA sequences encoding the same CDR3. The CDR3 DNA sequence: TGTGCCATCAGTGGGACGGCGTACGAGCAGTACTTC. Protein sequence: CAISGTAYEQYF. The chain uses TRBV10-3 and TRBJ2-7, with D unclear. Germline loops: CDR1 ENHRY, CDR2 SYGVKD. V was pared by 4 bases and J by 4 bases, with 8 bases between. This CDR3 has 12 amino acids.

The sample holds one count of this clone. The chain is built from TRBV28 and TRBJ2-1; 11 bases are shared with TRBD2. Germline V CDR1 and CDR2: MDHEN, SYDVKM. The CDR3 runs 14 residues. V gave up 2 bases and J gave up 14 bases; unmatched junction bases: 8. In DNA, the CDR3 is TGTGCCAGCAGTTTAATTAGCGGGAGGGGGTTGGAGTTCTTC. It yields the protein CASSLISGRGLEFF.

The J gene is TRBJ2-1, the V gene TRBV7-8; 11 bases match TRBD1. Germline V gives CDR1 SGHVS, CDR2 FQNEAQ. The V gene end was trimmed by 4 bases and the J gene end by 2 bases; junction bases not matched to a gene: 4. This CDR3 has 16 residues. DNA for the CDR3: TGTGCCAGCAGCTGGACAGGGGGCCGGCCCTACAATGAGCAGTTCTTC. This encodes CASSWTGGRPYNEQFF.

V usage is TRBV7-3 and J usage is TRBJ1-6, with 9 bases aligning to TRBD1. Germline trimming cut 2 bases from V and 6 bases from J; bases unmatched to any gene: 11. Germline V gene data show CDR1 as SGHTA and CDR2 as FQGTGA. The CDR3 totals 18 residues. CDR3 protein: CASSLYPPGQGPNSPLHF. Written as DNA, the CDR3 is TGTGCCAGCAGCTTATATCCCCCGGGACAGGGACCTAATTCACCCCTCCACTTT.